Described below is a single TCR beta chain sequence and its context. Its antigen remains unknown. Germline and junction disagree at one end, which may indicate a read error. These data come from a study of cytomegalovirus exposure and HLA in healthy donors. About the research overall: Earlier sequencing of 150 million to 200 million T cells yielded about 120 million unique TCR beta sequences.

Study-level results: The majority of CMV-associated TCR beta chains were reported as apparently HLA-restricted in a later analysis.

PCR used 60 Vbeta primers and 13 Jbeta primers. How the authors handled the data: Around 9.9 million shared chains were among the approximately 87 million unique TCR beta chains that a later analysis counted. The repertoire was sequenced with immunoSEQ multiplex PCR; TCRdb's copy has only in-frame clones and lacks some. Clone size and V and J calls were adopted from that table, with D and trimming inferred from the DNA. Here the sample spans some 99,000 clones, roughly 76% being singletons. The sequence came from a woman aged 45 to 65 in good health and CMV-seropositive. Sequences were obtained from PBMCs.

The CDR3 here is CASSRSDSSGANGLTF. In nucleotides, the CDR3 is TGTGCCAGCAGCCGATCAGATTCCTCTGGGGCCAACGGCCTGACTTTC. V usage is TRBV7-9 and J usage is TRBJ2-6; TRBD1 might be the D (5 bases). The CDR3 sequence is 16 residues long. In germline, CDR1 is SEHNR, CDR2 FQNEAQ (reference sequence).